The 21 T cell receptor beta chains below were found in one sample sequenced in a study of T cells in Graves' hyperthyroidism and ophthalmopathy. RNA transcripts provided the source from which TCR beta CDR3 regions were amplified. The HTBI primer set was used in a first-round RT-PCR of the TCR CDR3. In TCRdb, the multiplex PCR reads were re-called with MiXCR into one record per CDR3 protein. The sample includes some 490,000 distinct CDR3 sequences, about 20% of them seen just once. The sample taken for sequencing was blood. The source is a woman aged 70-85 years with Graves' ophthalmopathy.

This clonotype was detected ten times or more. V usage is TRBV29-1 and J usage is TRBJ2-3; the D gene is possibly TRBD2 (5 bases). CDR1 SQVTM and CDR2 ANQGSEA come from the germline V gene. V was cut by 2 bases and J by 1 base, with 10 bases left in between. The CDR3 is 14 amino acids. The CDR3 spells CSVESGSGTDTQYF. Here the CDR3 DNA reads TGCAGCGTTGAAAGCGGCAGTGGCACAGATACGCAGTATTTT.

The J gene is TRBJ1-4, the V gene TRBV9; D gene uncertain. V was shortened by 0 bases and J by 7 bases, with 13 bases between the two germline ends. This CDR3 is 15 amino acids long. CDR1 and CDR2 from the germline V gene are SGDLS and YYNGEE. CDR3 nucleotide sequence: TGTGCCAGCAGCGTAGGCCCGTCTAGGGTTGAAAAACTGTTTTTT. Translating gives CASSVGPSRVEKLFF.

This clonotype was detected only a few times. This chain connects TRBV12-3 or TRBV12-4 to TRBJ1-2, with 10 bases that match TRBD1. V lost 6 bases to trimming and J lost 7 bases; unmatched junction nucleotides: 5. The CDR3 sequence is 13 residues long. The CDR3 region is CASSPGTGVGYTF. The CDR3 bases are TGTGCCAGCAGCCCCGGGACAGGGGTTGGCTACACCTTC.

This clonotype was detected many times. CDR3 DNA sequence: TGTGCCAGCACCATTGGGACTTGGAGCTCCTACGAGCAGTACTTC. Residues: CASTIGTWSSYEQYF. This chain connects TRBV5-8 to TRBJ2-7, with D tentatively TRBD2 (6 bases). Germline lookup yields CDR1 SGHTS and CDR2 YDEGEE. The CDR3 runs 15 residues. V dropped 6 bases and J dropped 0 bases, with 16 bases sitting between them.

A few counts support this clonotype. This chain uses TRBV7-9 with TRBJ2-3, with 10 bases matching TRBD2. CDR1 is SEHNR, CDR2 FQNEAQ, per germline (reference sequence). Trimming took 5 bases from V and 2 from J; bases not matched to a gene: 4. There are 15 residues in the CDR3. The CDR3 reads CASSPSGSLTDTQYF. The CDR3 bases are TGTGCCAGCAGCCCTAGCGGGAGCCTCACAGATACGCAGTATTTT.

The table lists this clonotype with a few counts. The chain recombines TRBV19 with TRBJ2-7; possible D gene TRBD2, 6 bases. The germline V gene has CDR1 LNHDA and CDR2 SQIVND (reference sequence). This CDR3 spans 15 amino acids. Trimming removed 8 bases from V and 0 bases from J, with 17 bases in between. The CDR3 region has the DNA TGTGCCAGTTCTTTCAGCCGAGCGGGCTCCTACGAGCAGTACTTC. It is translated as CASSFSRAGSYEQYF.

The chain carries TRBV11-2 and TRBJ1-3; D is ambiguous. Germline lookup yields CDR1 SGHAT and CDR2 FQNNGV. Trimming took off 0 bases at V and 1 base at J, with 10 bases between the two ends. CDR3 length equals 16 residues. Here the CDR3 reads CASSLEFSESGNTIYF. The DNA for the CDR3 is TGTGCCAGCAGCTTAGAGTTCTCAGAATCTGGAAACACCATATATTTT. The full variable domain, completed using reference TRBV11-2 and TRBJ1-3, is EAGVAQSPRYKIIEKRQSVAFWCNPISGHATLYWYQQILGQGPKLLIQFQNNGVVDDSQLPKDRFSAERLKGVDSTLKIQPAKLEDSAVYLCASSLEFSESGNTIYFGEGSWLTVV.

This chain joins TRBV6-4 and TRBJ1-1; D perhaps matches TRBD1 (5 bases). This CDR3 has 13 residues. V lost 11 bases to trimming and J lost 6 bases, with 19 bases between them. The germline gives CDR1 MRHNA, CDR2 SNTAGT. CDR3: CAGVDRWGAEAFF. CDR3 coding DNA: TGTGCCGGCGTAGATCGCTGGGGGGCTGAAGCTTTCTTT.

This chain links TRBV7-3 with TRBJ2-2, with D unclear. The CDR3 is 14 amino acids. Between the trimmed V and J ends, which lost 1 base and 3 bases, there was a span of 6 bases. CDR1 is SGHTA and CDR2 is FQGTGA in the germline V gene. CDR3 DNA sequence: TGTGCCAGCAGCTTAAGCTTCGACACCGGGGAGCTGTTTTTT. Protein: CASSLSFDTGELFF.

This chain links TRBV18 with TRBJ1-6, with D possibly being TRBD1 (6 bases). CDR1 and CDR2 from the germline V gene are KGHSH and LQKENI. Trimming pared 4 bases from V and 9 bases from J, leaving 10 bases between. This CDR3 is 13 amino acids long. The CDR3 loop reads CASSLNRVSPLHF. Written as DNA, the CDR3 is TGTGCCAGCTCACTGAACAGGGTTTCACCCCTCCACTTT.

The chain uses TRBV6-6 and TRBJ2-2; D remains unclear. The germline V and J ends were trimmed by 1 base and 2 bases, with 8 bases remaining between them. There are 15 residues in the CDR3. The germline CDR1 and CDR2 sequences are MNHNY and SVGAGI (reference sequence). CDR3 sequence reads: CASSYLGRNTGELFF. DNA for the CDR3: TGTGCCAGCAGTTACTTGGGCCGAAACACCGGGGAGCTGTTTTTT.

The table lists this clonotype with many counts. The chain carries TRBV12-3 or TRBV12-4 and TRBJ1-1; D ambiguous. V was clipped by 3 bases and J by 1 base, with 6 bases between them. This CDR3 spans 13 amino acids. CDR3 DNA sequence: TGTGCCAGCAGTTTTCGGGAGAACACTGAAGCTTTCTTT. Residues: CASSFRENTEAFF.

J is TRBJ2-5 and V is TRBV20-1, with D maybe TRBD2 (5 bases). V was trimmed by 4 bases and J by 2 bases, leaving 14 bases between them. CDR1 is DFQATT and CDR2 is SNEGSKA in the germline V gene (reference sequence). This CDR3 is built from 14 residues. The CDR3 reads CSATSNRGQETQYF. CDR3 DNA sequence: TGCAGTGCTACTAGCAATCGGGGTCAAGAGACCCAGTACTTC.

This clonotype is a singleton in its sample. The rearrangement joins TRBV15 to TRBJ2-7, with D possibly matching TRBD2 (6 bases). Germline V gene lookup returns CDR1 LNHNV and CDR2 YYDKDF (reference sequence). This CDR3 region has 15 residues. Between the trimmed V and J ends, which lost 0 bases and 0 bases, there was a span of 9 bases. The CDR3 DNA reads TGTGCCACCAGCAGAGATCGGGACTCCTCCTACGAGCAGTACTTC. Its translation is CATSRDRDSSYEQYF.

The chain combines TRBV5-5 with TRBJ2-6; possibly TRBD1 for D (5 bases). The CDR3 consists of 16 residues. Germline values: CDR1 SGHKS, CDR2 YYEKEE (reference sequence). Trimming took off 4 bases at V and 0 bases at J, with 11 bases between the two ends. The DNA for the CDR3 is TGTGCCAGCAGCGTCGGACAATTCTCTGGGGCCAACGTCCTGACTTTC. Translation gives CASSVGQFSGANVLTF.

The V and J genes are TRBV10-2 and TRBJ2-4; maybe TRBD2 (5 bases). Trimming removed 4 bases from V and 1 base from J, with 14 bases in between. The germline V gene has CDR1 WSHSY and CDR2 SAAADI. CDR3 length equals 16 residues. The CDR3 DNA reads as TGCGCCAGCAGTGGGGGTGGGAGTGCTGCCAAAAACATTCAGTACTTC. It encodes CASSGGGSAAKNIQYF.

This clonotype was counted between two and nine times. The chain combines TRBV2 with TRBJ1-6; 7 bases are shared with TRBD1. The germline V gene encodes CDR1 SNHLY and CDR2 FYNNEI. CDR3 length: 16 amino acids. V was clipped by 5 bases and J by 7 bases; unmatched bases: 11. The CDR3 region has the DNA TGTGCCAGCAGTAAAGACCTAGGGACAGAGAATTCACCCCTCCACTTT. Translated, it gives CASSKDLGTENSPLHF.

This clonotype has just a few counts. The V gene is TRBV20-1, the J gene TRBJ2-7; the D is unclear. The CDR3 contains 14 residues. CDR1 is DFQATT and CDR2 is SNEGSKA in the germline V gene (reference sequence). V lost 4 bases and J lost 0, with 13 bases in between. The CDR3 sequence is CSAIFPLSSYEQYF. CDR3 sequence (DNA): TGCAGTGCTATTTTTCCTCTGAGCTCCTACGAGCAGTACTTC.

The V call is TRBV3-1, the J call TRBJ2-1; a weak D match, TRBD1 (5 bases). CDR3 length equals 12 residues. Trimming took off 2 bases at V and 8 bases at J, with 7 bases between the two ends. Germline V CDR1 and CDR2: LGHDT, YNNKEL (reference sequence). This chain's CDR3 is CASSQLGDEQFF. The CDR3 coding sequence is TGTGCCAGCAGCCAACTAGGGGATGAGCAGTTCTTC.

This clonotype was detected only once. This chain joins TRBV5-6 and TRBJ2-3; either TRBD1 or TRBD2 may fit D (5 bases each). The CDR3 has 16 amino acids. Trimming took off 3 bases at V and 5 bases at J, with 19 bases between the two ends. CDR1 is SGHDT and CDR2 is YYEEEE in the germline V gene. CDR3 region: CASSSLHRGLGDTQYF. CDR3 nucleotide sequence: TGTGCCAGCAGCTCCCTCCATCGGGGCTTGGGAGATACGCAGTATTTT.

This clonotype was seen more than once but under ten times. This chain connects TRBV20-1 to TRBJ2-1, with 7 nucleotides matching TRBD2. The CDR3 runs to 16 residues. CDR1 DFQATT and CDR2 SNEGSKA come from the germline V gene (reference sequence). J lost 5 bases, V lost 3 bases, and 13 bases had no gene match. Written as DNA, the CDR3 is TGCAGTGCTAGTGTTACTCGGGCTAGCGGAAACAATGAGCAGTTCTTC. The encoded protein is CSASVTRASGNNEQFF.